This T cell receptor (beta chain) was sequenced for a study of response to subunit inactivated influenza vaccine. Using its own MiXCR run on the RT-PCR reads, TCRdb lists one record per CDR3 protein. The sample holds hundreds of thousands of distinct CDR3 sequences, around 25% seen once. V gave up 5 bases and J gave up 6 bases; unmatched junction bases: 9. The CDR3 is 15 amino acids. Germline-derived CDR1 and CDR2 are DFQATT and SNEGSKA (reference sequence). Study-level points and caveats: Researchers suggested that each seasonal influenza vaccination recruits few new T cells.

Details on this clonotype: The antigen is undetermined.

This clonotype originated in a man aged 50-59 years who received an inactivated influenza vaccine. V and J are TRBV20-1 and TRBJ2-1; 11 bases line up with TRBD2. Here the sequenced sample was CD4+ T cells sorted from PBMCs, taken 4 to 6 days after vaccination. This CDR3 reads CSAQIGSGRANEQFF. The CDR3 bases are TGCAGTGCTCAGATAGGTAGCGGGAGGGCCAATGAGCAGTTCTTC.